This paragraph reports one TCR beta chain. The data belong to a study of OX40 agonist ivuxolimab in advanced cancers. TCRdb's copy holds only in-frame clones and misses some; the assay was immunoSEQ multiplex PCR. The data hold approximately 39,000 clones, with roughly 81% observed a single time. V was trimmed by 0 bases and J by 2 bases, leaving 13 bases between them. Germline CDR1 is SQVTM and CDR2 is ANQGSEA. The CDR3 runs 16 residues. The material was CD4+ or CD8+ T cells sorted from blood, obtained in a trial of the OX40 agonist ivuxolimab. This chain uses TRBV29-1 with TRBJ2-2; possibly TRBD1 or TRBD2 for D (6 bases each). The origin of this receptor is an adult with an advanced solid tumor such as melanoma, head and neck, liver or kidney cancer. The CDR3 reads CSVEDRGLANTGELFF. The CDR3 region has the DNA TGCAGCGTTGAAGATCGGGGGCTAGCAAACACCGGGGAGCTGTTTTTT.